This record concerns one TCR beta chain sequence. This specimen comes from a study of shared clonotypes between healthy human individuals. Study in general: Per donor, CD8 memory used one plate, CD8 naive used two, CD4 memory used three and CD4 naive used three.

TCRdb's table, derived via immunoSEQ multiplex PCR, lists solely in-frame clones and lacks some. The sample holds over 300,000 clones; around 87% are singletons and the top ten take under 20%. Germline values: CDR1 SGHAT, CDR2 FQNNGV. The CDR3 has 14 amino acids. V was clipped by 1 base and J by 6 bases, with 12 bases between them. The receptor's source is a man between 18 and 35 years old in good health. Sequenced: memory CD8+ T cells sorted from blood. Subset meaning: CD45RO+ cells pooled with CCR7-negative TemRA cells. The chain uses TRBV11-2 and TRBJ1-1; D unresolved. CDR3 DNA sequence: TGTGCCAGCAGCTTAGTTTCAGGAGGCGCTGAAGCTTTCTTT. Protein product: CASSLVSGGAEAFF.